The 28 T cell receptor beta chains below come from one sample, sequenced in a study of OX40 agonist ivuxolimab in advanced cancers. The method was immunoSEQ multiplex PCR; TCRdb's version includes in-frame clones alone and lacks a portion of them. The repertoire has approximately 74,000 clones, roughly 86% of them found once; the top ten carry 5%. The starting material was CD4+ or CD8+ T cells sorted from blood, obtained in a trial of the OX40 agonist ivuxolimab. The origin of the receptors is an adult with an advanced solid tumor such as melanoma, head and neck, liver or kidney cancer.

V usage is TRBV28 and J usage is TRBJ1-2; no clear D. V was shortened by 2 bases and J by 6 bases, with 7 bases between the two germline ends. The CDR3 is 12 amino acids. Germline V gives CDR1 MDHEN, CDR2 SYDVKM. The DNA for the CDR3 is TGTGCCAGCAGTTTAGTCGGGAATGGCTACACCTTC. It codes for CASSLVGNGYTF.

The gene calls are TRBV5-6 and TRBJ2-5; 8 bases are shared with TRBD1. From germline, CDR1 is SGHDT and CDR2 YYEEEE. This CDR3 has 13 residues. V shed 4 bases and J 7 bases; nucleotides not matched to a gene: 6. The CDR3 bases are TGTGCCAGCAGCCTCCAGGGGGCAGGGACCCAGTACTTC. Amino acids: CASSLQGAGTQYF.

In regard to this clone: The same CDR3 can be traced to other DNA sequences in this sample. The V call is TRBV7-3, the J call TRBJ1-6; the match to TRBD1 covers 9 bases. With 5 bases clipped from V and 10 bases from J, the junction kept 6 bases outside the gene matches. Germline-derived CDR1 and CDR2 are SGHTA and FQGTGA. This CDR3 contains 14 residues. This chain's CDR3 is CASSPGQGNSPLHF. The CDR3 DNA reads as TGTGCCAGCAGCCCCGGACAGGGGAACTCACCCCTCCACTTT.

This chain links TRBV7-9 with TRBJ2-4, with D perhaps matching TRBD2 (6 bases). The germline CDR1 and CDR2 sequences are SEHNR and FQNEAQ (reference sequence). The CDR3 consists of 14 residues. Trimming removed 2 bases at V and 6 bases at J, with 11 bases between. CDR3 in amino acids: CASSLPGDGNIQYF. DNA of the CDR3: TGTGCCAGCAGCTTACCGGGAGATGGAAACATTCAGTACTTC.

The chain recombines TRBV6-5 with TRBJ1-1; 10 nucleotides align to TRBD1. V trimming: 6 bases; J trimming: 3 bases; junction bases outside the gene matches: 4. The V gene's germline CDR1 is MNHEY and CDR2 SVGAGI. The CDR3 length is 14 residues. The CDR3 reads CASSRDRGHTEAFF. DNA of the CDR3: TGTGCCAGCAGCCGGGACAGGGGCCACACTGAAGCTTTCTTT.

This chain connects TRBV4-2 to TRBJ2-3; perhaps D is TRBD1 or TRBD2 (5 bases each). The V and J ends lost 2 bases and 4 bases respectively, with 16 bases between them. This CDR3 contains 16 residues. Germline V gene data show CDR1 as LGHNA and CDR2 as YNFKEQ. CDR3 DNA sequence: TGTGCCAGCAGCCAACTGGTGGGGACCTTTGCAGATACGCAGTATTTT. Residues: CASSQLVGTFADTQYF.

The chain combines TRBV7-2 with TRBJ2-1, with D possibly matching TRBD2 (9 bases). The V end lost 5 bases, the J end lost 8 bases, and 19 bases lay between the germline ends. This CDR3 region has 15 residues. Germline values: CDR1 SGHTA, CDR2 FQGNSA. The CDR3 DNA reads as TGTGCCAGCAGCCGAAATAGCGGGGGACAGGATGAGCAGTTCTTC. It specifies CASSRNSGGQDEQFF. The full variable domain, completed using reference TRBV7-2 and TRBJ2-1, is GAGVSQSPSNKVTEKGKDVELRCDPISGHTALYWYRQSLGQGLEFLIYFQGNSAPDKSGLPSDRFSAERTGGSVSTLTIQRTQQEDSAVYLCASSRNSGGQDEQFFGPGTRLTVL.

In its sample, this clone was seen once. V is TRBV5-6 and J is TRBJ1-4; 10 nucleotides line up with TRBD1. The CDR3 consists of 15 residues. J was trimmed by 5 bases and V by 4 bases; bases with no gene match: 5. Germline CDR1 and CDR2: SGHDT and YYEEEE. The CDR3 sequence: CASSGPGQGNEKLFF. DNA of the CDR3: TGTGCCAGCAGCGGACCGGGACAGGGGAATGAAAAACTGTTTTTT.

The rearrangement links TRBV6-1 to TRBJ1-5, with 7 bases identical to TRBD1. This CDR3 region has 11 residues. CDR1 and CDR2 (germline): MNHNS, SASEGT. The V segment lost 5 bases and the J segment 9 bases; nucleotides outside the gene matches: 1. CDR3 region: CASSSGGPQHF. As DNA, the CDR3 is TGTGCCAGCAGTTCAGGGGGGCCCCAGCATTTT.

J is TRBJ2-3 and V is TRBV7-8; 13 nucleotides align to TRBD2. The CDR3 consists of 18 residues. Germline V lookup: CDR1 SGHVS, CDR2 FQNEAQ. V was clipped by 6 bases and J by 0 bases; unmatched bases: 9. The CDR3 bases are TGTGCCAGCAGTCCAACTAGCGGGGGGGGTCTTAGCACAGATACGCAGTATTTT. It translates to CASSPTSGGGLSTDTQYF.

This clone was detected only once. The chain couples TRBV4-1 to TRBJ1-2; a weak D match, TRBD1 (5 bases). Germline V gene data show CDR1 as MGHRA and CDR2 as YSYEKL. V lost 1 base and J 6 bases, leaving 15 bases between the germline ends. The CDR3 consists of 15 residues. The CDR3 DNA reads as TGCGCCAGCAGCCAAGTCGAGGGGCCCCGTGATGGCTACACCTTC. Amino acids: CASSQVEGPRDGYTF.

The rearrangement links TRBV2 to TRBJ2-1; no clear D. The CDR3 runs to 13 residues. Trimming left V 9 bases short and J 3 bases short, with 12 bases between. Germline CDR1 and CDR2: SNHLY and FYNNEI. The CDR3 reads CASAPGYYNEQFF. The CDR3 DNA follows: TGTGCCAGTGCCCCTGGATACTACAATGAGCAGTTCTTC.

The J gene is TRBJ1-6, the V gene TRBV7-3; TRBD1 matches at 7 bases. V lost 7 bases and J lost 7; bases outside the gene matches: 7. Germline V gene sequence: CDR1 SGHTA, CDR2 FQGTGA. This CDR3 comprises 14 residues. CDR3 sequence (DNA): TGTGCCAGCACCCTACAGGGGCGAAATTCACCCCTCCACTTT. The encoded protein is CASTLQGRNSPLHF.

This clone was counted a single time. The chain has TRBV7-2 and TRBJ1-1; no definite D call. Trimming took 6 bases from V and 6 from J, leaving 14 bases between them. Germline CDR1 SGHTA, CDR2 FQGNSA. The CDR3 loop spans 13 amino acids. As DNA, the CDR3 is TGTGCCAGCAGTGTCGGGGAGGAGGCTGAAGCTTTCTTT. It encodes CASSVGEEAEAFF.

This chain joins TRBV19 and TRBJ2-1; TRBD2 matches 10 bases. Germline V gene data show CDR1 as LNHDA and CDR2 as SQIVND (reference sequence). The CDR3 covers 17 residues. J gave up 2 bases and V 8 bases, and 12 bases lay outside the gene matches. The chain's CDR3 is CASGKREGPGTYNEQFF. The DNA of the CDR3 is TGTGCCAGTGGGAAGCGGGAGGGCCCCGGGACCTACAATGAGCAGTTCTTC.

This clone has a handful of counts. The CDR3 sequence: CASSPQWTASQPQHF. The CDR3 DNA reads as TGCGCCAGCAGCCCACAATGGACAGCGTCCCAGCCCCAGCATTTT. The V and J genes are TRBV4-1 and TRBJ1-5; the D gene is possibly TRBD1 (6 bases). Germline CDR1 is MGHRA and CDR2 is YSYEKL. With 4 bases removed from V and 7 bases from J, the gap between germline ends came to 17 bases. The CDR3 covers 15 residues.

The gene calls are TRBV6-6 and TRBJ1-3; D call uncertain. The germline V gene has CDR1 MNHNY and CDR2 SVGAGI (reference sequence). The ends were cut back, 6 bases at V and 3 bases at J, with 15 bases in the middle. The CDR3 is 15 amino acids. The CDR3 is CASRTTLLGGNTIYF. DNA of the CDR3: TGTGCCAGCAGGACCACGCTACTTGGTGGAAACACCATATATTTT.

V and J are TRBV18 and TRBJ2-5; 7 bases fit TRBD2. The CDR3 spans 16 residues. Germline lookup yields CDR1 KGHSH and CDR2 LQKENI. V dropped 2 bases and J dropped 4; count of bases not matched to a gene: 10. The CDR3 loop is CASSPNAGGSSETQYF. Written as DNA, the CDR3 is TGTGCCAGCTCACCAAATGCCGGCGGGAGTTCAGAGACCCAGTACTTC.

The genes are TRBV15 and TRBJ1-4; 9 positions agree with TRBD1. There are 17 residues in the CDR3. After removal of 0 bases from V and 10 bases from J, the junction contained 12 bases not matched to a gene. CDR1 and CDR2 from the germline V gene are LNHNV and YYDKDF (reference sequence). CDR3 loop: CATSRDRQTGGLGKLFF. The CDR3 DNA reads TGTGCCACCAGCAGAGATCGGCAAACAGGGGGCCTCGGAAAACTGTTTTTT.

The chain couples TRBV28 to TRBJ1-2; 7 bases are a match to TRBD1. With 5 bases clipped from V and 6 bases from J, the junction kept 9 bases outside the gene matches. CDR1 and CDR2 from the germline V gene are MDHEN and SYDVKM. CDR3 length: 14 residues. CDR3 in DNA: TGTGCCAGCAGTAGCTACAGGGGACGGGATGGCTACACCTTC. Amino acids: CASSSYRGRDGYTF.

The chain is built from TRBV2 and TRBJ2-5; D not certain. Trimming took off 6 bases at V and 3 bases at J, with 8 bases between the two ends. From germline, CDR1 is SNHLY and CDR2 FYNNEI. This CDR3 region has 12 residues. CDR3 protein: CASRSLKETQYF. Here the CDR3 DNA reads TGTGCCAGCAGATCACTAAAAGAGACCCAGTACTTC.

V gene TRBV5-5 combines with J gene TRBJ2-1, with a weak D call TRBD2 (6 bases). The V gene's germline CDR1 is SGHKS and CDR2 YYEKEE (reference sequence). There are 16 residues in the CDR3. Trimming cost V 4 bases and J 0 bases, with 14 bases left between them. This CDR3 is CASSPTWRGSYNEQFF. DNA for the CDR3: TGTGCCAGCAGCCCCACATGGAGGGGCTCCTACAATGAGCAGTTCTTC.

V and J are TRBV19 and TRBJ1-2; 10 bases match TRBD1. The V and J ends lost 10 bases and 3 bases, in that order; junction bases with no gene match: 5. The CDR3 covers 13 residues. Germline V gene lookup returns CDR1 LNHDA and CDR2 SQIVND (reference sequence). CDR3 protein: CATRDRGDYGYTF. For the CDR3, the DNA is TGTGCCACCAGGGACAGGGGAGACTATGGCTACACCTTC.

This clone was seen a single time. The chain couples TRBV13 to TRBJ2-7; weak D call: TRBD1 (5 bases). CDR3 length: 13 amino acids. V was pared by 6 bases and J by 4 bases, with 13 bases between. CDR1 and CDR2 (germline): PRHDT, FYEKMQ (reference sequence). The CDR3 DNA is TGTGCCAGCAGACCGACAGATGATTACGAGCAGTACTTC. Translation: CASRPTDDYEQYF.

V gene TRBV28 combines with J gene TRBJ2-5; D is uncertain. V lost 6 bases and J 4 bases, leaving 15 bases between the germline ends. Germline CDR1 MDHEN, CDR2 SYDVKM. The CDR3 contains 14 residues. CDR3 amino acids: CASSLPHERETQYF. As DNA, the CDR3 is TGTGCCAGCAGCTTACCCCATGAGAGAGAGACCCAGTACTTC.

The chain couples TRBV6-5 to TRBJ2-3, with D possibly being TRBD1 (6 bases). The CDR3 length is 15 residues. Trimming shortened V by 5 bases and J by 3 bases, and 15 bases separated the two germline ends. Germline CDR1 is MNHEY and CDR2 is SVGAGI. CDR3 nucleotide sequence: TGTGCCAGCAGTCTCTACAGGGCTAGGACAGATACGCAGTATTTT. Translating gives CASSLYRARTDTQYF.

The chain is built from TRBV9 and TRBJ2-3; D possibly corresponds to TRBD2 (5 bases). From germline, CDR1 is SGDLS and CDR2 YYNGEE. The CDR3 consists of 16 residues. V was trimmed by 4 bases and J by 3 bases, leaving 18 bases between them. As DNA, the CDR3 is TGTGCCAGCAGCCTCCGTAGTTGGACTGGGACAGATACGCAGTATTTT. The encoded protein is CASSLRSWTGTDTQYF.

This chain connects TRBV5-6 to TRBJ1-5; 11 bases map to TRBD1. Unmatched junction bases numbered 6, after V lost 4 bases and J lost 3 bases. CDR1 is SGHDT, CDR2 YYEEEE, per germline. This CDR3 contains 16 residues. CDR3 in amino acids: CASSLWTGGYNQPQHF. CDR3 nucleotides: TGTGCCAGCAGCCTTTGGACAGGGGGCTACAATCAGCCCCAGCATTTT. The full variable domain, its missing parts supplied by reference TRBV5-6 and TRBJ1-5, is DAGVTQSPTHLIKTRGQQVTLRCSPKSGHDTVSWYQQALGQGPQFIFQYYEEEERQRGNFPDRFSGHQFPNYSSELNVNALLLGDSALYLCASSLWTGGYNQPQHFGDGTRLSIL.